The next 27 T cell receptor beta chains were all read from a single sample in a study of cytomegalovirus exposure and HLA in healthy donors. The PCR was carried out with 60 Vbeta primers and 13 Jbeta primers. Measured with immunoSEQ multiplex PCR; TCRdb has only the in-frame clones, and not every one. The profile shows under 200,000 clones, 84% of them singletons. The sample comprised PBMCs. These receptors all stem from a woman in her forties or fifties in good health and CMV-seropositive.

CDR3 nucleotide sequence: TGTGCCAGCAGTCCCGGGGGGGGCGGGTATGGCTACACCTTC. This sequence encodes CASSPGGGGYGYTF. The gene calls are TRBV6-6 and TRBJ1-2, with D perhaps matching TRBD1 (6 bases). CDR1 and CDR2 from the germline V gene are MNHNY and SVGAGI (reference sequence). Trimming removed 5 bases from V and 5 bases from J, with 15 bases in between. This CDR3 region has 14 residues.

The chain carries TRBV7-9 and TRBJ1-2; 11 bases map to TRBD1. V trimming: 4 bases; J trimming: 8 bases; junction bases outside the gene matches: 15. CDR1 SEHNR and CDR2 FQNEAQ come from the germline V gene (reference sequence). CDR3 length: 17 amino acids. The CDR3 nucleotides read TGTGCCAGCAGCTCCGGACAGGGGGCTCCCCTGGAGGGCGGCTACACCTTC. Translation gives CASSSGQGAPLEGGYTF.

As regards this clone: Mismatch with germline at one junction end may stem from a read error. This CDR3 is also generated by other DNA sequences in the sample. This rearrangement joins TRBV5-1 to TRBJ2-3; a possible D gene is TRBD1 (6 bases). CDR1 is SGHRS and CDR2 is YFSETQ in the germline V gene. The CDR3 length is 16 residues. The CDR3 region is CASSLDGGSKADTQYF. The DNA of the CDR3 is TGTGCCAGCAGCCTGGATGGGGGCTCGAAGGCAGATACGCAGTATTTT.

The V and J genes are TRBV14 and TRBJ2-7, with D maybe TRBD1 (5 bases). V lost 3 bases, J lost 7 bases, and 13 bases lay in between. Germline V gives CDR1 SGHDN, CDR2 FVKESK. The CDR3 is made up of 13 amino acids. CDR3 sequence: CASSQREQEEQYF. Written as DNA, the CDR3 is TGTGCCAGCAGCCAGAGAGAACAGGAGGAGCAGTACTTC.

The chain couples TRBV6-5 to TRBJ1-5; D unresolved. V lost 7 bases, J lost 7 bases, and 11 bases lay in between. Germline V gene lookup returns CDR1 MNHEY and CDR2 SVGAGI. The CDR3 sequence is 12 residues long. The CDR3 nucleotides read TGTGCCAGCAAAGCGGGGAACCAGCCCCAGCATTTT. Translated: CASKAGNQPQHF.

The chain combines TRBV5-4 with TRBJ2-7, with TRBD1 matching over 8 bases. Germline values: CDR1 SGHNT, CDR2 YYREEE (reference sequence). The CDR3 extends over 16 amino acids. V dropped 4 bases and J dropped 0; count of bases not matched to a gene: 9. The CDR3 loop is CASSPRGQGSSYEQYF. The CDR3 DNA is TGTGCCAGCAGCCCCCGAGGACAGGGCAGCTCCTACGAGCAGTACTTC.

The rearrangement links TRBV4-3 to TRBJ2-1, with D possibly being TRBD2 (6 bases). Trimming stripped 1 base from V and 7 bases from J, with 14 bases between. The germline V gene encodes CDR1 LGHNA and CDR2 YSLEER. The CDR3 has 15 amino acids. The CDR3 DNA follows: TGCGCCAGCAGCCAAGTGGAGGGTAGGCCTAATGAGCAGTTCTTC. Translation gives CASSQVEGRPNEQFF.

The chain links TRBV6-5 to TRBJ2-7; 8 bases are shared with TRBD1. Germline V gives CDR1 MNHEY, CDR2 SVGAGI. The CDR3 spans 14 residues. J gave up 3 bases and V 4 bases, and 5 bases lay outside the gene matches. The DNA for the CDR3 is TGTGCCAGCAGTTCAGGGGGCGGAATCTACGAGCAGTACTTC. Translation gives CASSSGGGIYEQYF.

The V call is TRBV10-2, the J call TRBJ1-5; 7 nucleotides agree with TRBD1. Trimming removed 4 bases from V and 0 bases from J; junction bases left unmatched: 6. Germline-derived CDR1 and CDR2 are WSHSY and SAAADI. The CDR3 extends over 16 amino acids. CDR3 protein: CASSAGRGYSNQPQHF. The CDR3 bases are TGCGCCAGCAGTGCGGGCAGGGGGTATAGCAATCAGCCCCAGCATTTT.

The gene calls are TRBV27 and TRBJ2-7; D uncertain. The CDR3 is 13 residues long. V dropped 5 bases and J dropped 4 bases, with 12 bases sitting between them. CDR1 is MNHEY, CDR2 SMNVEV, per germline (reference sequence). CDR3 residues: CASSLKDGYEQYF. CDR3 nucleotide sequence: TGTGCCAGCAGTCTTAAAGACGGGTACGAGCAGTACTTC.

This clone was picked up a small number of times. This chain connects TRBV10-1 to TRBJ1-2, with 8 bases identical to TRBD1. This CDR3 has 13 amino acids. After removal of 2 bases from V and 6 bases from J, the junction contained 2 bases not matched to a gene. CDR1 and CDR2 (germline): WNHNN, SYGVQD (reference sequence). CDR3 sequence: CASSERTGNGYTF. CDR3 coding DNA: TGCGCCAGCAGTGAGCGGACAGGGAATGGCTACACCTTC.

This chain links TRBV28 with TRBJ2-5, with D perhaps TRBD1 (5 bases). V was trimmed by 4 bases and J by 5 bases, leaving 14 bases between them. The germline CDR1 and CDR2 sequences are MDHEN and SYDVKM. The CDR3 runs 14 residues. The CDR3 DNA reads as TGTGCCAGCAGTTCACGACAGTGGGATGAGACCCAGTACTTC. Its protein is CASSSRQWDETQYF.

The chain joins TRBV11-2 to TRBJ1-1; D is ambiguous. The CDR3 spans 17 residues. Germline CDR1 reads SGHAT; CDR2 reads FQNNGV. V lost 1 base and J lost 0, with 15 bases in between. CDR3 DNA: TGTGCCAGCAGCTTAGGTATGCGGCAGCACATGAACACTGAAGCTTTCTTT. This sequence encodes CASSLGMRQHMNTEAFF.

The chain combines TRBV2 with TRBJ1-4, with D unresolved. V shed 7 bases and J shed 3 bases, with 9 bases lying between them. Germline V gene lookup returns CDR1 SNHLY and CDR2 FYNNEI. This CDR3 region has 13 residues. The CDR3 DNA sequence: TGTGCCAGCAATCTACTCTCTAATGAAAAACTGTTTTTT. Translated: CASNLLSNEKLFF.

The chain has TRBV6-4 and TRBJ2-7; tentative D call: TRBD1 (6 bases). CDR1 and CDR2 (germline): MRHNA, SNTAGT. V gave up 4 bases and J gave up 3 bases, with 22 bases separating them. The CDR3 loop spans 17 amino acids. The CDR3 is CASSAVPGHLFCYEQYF. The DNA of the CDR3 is TGTGCCAGCAGTGCCGTCCCGGGACACTTGTTTTGCTACGAGCAGTACTTC.

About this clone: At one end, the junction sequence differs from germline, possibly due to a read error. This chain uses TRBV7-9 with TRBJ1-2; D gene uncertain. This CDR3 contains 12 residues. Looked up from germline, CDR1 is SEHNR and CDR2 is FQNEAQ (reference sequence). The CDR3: CSSSFTGYGYTF. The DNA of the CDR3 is TGTTCCAGCAGCTTTACGGGCTATGGCTACACCTTC.

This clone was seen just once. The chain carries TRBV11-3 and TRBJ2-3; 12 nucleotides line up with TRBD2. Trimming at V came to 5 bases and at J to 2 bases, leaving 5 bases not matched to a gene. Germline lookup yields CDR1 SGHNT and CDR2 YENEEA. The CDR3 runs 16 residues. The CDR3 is CASSPGLAGLTDTQYF. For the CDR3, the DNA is TGTGCCAGCAGCCCAGGACTAGCGGGGCTCACAGATACGCAGTATTTT.

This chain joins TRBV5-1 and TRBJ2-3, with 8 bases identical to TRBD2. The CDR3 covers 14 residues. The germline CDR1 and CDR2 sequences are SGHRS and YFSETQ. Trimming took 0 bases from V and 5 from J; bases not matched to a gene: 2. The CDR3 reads CASSLAGGQDTQYF. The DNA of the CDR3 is TGCGCCAGCAGCTTGGCGGGGGGGCAAGATACGCAGTATTTT.

CDR3 amino acids: CASSERGAYGYTF. In DNA, the CDR3 is TGTGCCAGCAGTGAACGGGGGGCGTATGGCTACACCTTC. The J gene is TRBJ1-2, the V gene TRBV2; tentatively, D is TRBD1 (6 bases). The CDR3 is 13 amino acids. V was clipped by 2 bases and J by 5 bases, with 9 bases between them. CDR1 is SNHLY and CDR2 is FYNNEI in the germline V gene.

The CDR3 nucleotides read TGTGCCACCAGCAGTACGACAGGTTCGACCCAGTACTTC. It encodes CATSSTTGSTQYF. The chain couples TRBV15 to TRBJ2-5; possibly TRBD1 for D (6 bases). Germline CDR1 and CDR2: LNHNV and YYDKDF (reference sequence). V was clipped by 3 bases and J by 7 bases, with 12 bases between them. This CDR3 has 13 residues.

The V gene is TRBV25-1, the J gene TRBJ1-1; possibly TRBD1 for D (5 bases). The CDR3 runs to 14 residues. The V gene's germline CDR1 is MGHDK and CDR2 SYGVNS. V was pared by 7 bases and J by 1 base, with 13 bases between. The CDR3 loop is CASTPPGGNTEAFF. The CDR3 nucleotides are TGTGCCAGCACCCCCCCGGGGGGGAACACTGAAGCTTTCTTT.

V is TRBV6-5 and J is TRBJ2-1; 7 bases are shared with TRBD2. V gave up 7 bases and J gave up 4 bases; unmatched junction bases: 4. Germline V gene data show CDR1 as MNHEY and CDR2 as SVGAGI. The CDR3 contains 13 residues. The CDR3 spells CASKRGDYNEQFF. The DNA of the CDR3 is TGTGCCAGCAAGCGGGGAGATTACAATGAGCAGTTCTTC.

This CDR3 reads CASSAREETQYF. The DNA for the CDR3 is TGTGCCAGCAGCGCTAGAGAGGAGACCCAGTACTTC. The rearrangement uses TRBV7-9 and TRBJ2-5, with D hard to call. This CDR3 comprises 12 residues. V was shortened by 5 bases and J by 5 bases, with 9 bases between the two germline ends. Germline loops: CDR1 SEHNR, CDR2 FQNEAQ (reference sequence).

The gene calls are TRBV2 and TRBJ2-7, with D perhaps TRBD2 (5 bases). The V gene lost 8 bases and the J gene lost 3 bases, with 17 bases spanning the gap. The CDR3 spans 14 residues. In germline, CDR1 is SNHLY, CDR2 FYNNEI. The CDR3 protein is CASVGGAPNYEQYF. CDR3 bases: TGTGCCAGCGTTGGAGGTGCGCCGAACTACGAGCAGTACTTC.

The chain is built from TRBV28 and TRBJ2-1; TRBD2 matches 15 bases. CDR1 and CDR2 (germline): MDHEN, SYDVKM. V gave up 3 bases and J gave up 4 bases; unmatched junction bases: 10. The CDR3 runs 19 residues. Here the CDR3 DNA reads TGTGCCAGCAGTTTCCCCGGGACTAGCGGGGGGAGGTTTTACAATGAGCAGTTCTTC. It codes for CASSFPGTSGGRFYNEQFF.

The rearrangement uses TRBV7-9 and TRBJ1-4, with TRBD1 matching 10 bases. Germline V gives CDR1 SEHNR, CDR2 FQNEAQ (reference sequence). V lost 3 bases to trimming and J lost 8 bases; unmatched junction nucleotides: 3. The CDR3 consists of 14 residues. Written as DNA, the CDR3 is TGTGCCAGCAGCTTGACAGGGGGCTGGGAAAAACTGTTTTTT. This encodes CASSLTGGWEKLFF.

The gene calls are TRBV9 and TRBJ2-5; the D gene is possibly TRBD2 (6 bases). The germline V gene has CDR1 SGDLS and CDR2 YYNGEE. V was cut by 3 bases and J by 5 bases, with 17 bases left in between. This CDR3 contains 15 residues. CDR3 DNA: TGTGCCAGCAGCGCCACTCGTGTGGGGGGTGAGACCCAGTACTTC. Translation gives CASSATRVGGETQYF.